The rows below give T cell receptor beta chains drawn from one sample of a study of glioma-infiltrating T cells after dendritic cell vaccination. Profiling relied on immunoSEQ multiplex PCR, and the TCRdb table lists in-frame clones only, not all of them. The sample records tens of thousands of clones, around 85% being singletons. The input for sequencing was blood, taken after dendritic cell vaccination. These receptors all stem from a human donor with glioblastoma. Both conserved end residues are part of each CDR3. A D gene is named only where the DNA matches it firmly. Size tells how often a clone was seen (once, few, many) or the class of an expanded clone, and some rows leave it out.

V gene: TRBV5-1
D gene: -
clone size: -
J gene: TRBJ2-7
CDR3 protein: CASSPTGTREEQYF
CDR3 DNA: TGCGCCAGCAGCCCCACAGGGACGCGAGAGGAGCAGTACTTC

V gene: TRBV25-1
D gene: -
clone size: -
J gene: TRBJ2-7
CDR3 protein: CASSGGPGVYEQYF
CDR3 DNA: TGTGCCAGCAGTGGAGGGCCCGGTGTTTACGAGCAGTACTTC

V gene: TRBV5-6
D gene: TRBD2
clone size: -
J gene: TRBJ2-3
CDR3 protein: CASSPAGTSSVNRYF
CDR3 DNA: TGTGCCAGCAGCCCAGCCGGGACTAGCTCTGTAAACAGGTATTTT

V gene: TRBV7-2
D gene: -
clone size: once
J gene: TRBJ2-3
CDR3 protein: CASSFYTDTQYF
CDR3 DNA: TGTGCCAGCAGCTTCTACACAGATACGCAGTATTTT

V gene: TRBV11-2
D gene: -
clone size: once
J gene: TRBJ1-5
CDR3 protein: CASSLDTGRAQHF
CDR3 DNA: TGTGCCAGCAGCTTAGATACGGGAAGGGCCCAGCATTTT

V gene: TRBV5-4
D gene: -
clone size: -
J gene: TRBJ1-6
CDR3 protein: CASRPQGTNSPLHF
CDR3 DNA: TGTGCCAGCAGGCCCCAGGGTACTAATTCACCCCTCCACTTT

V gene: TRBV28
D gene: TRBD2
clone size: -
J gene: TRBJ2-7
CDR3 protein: CASSRSLAGTEQYF
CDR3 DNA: TGTGCCAGCAGTCGGTCACTAGCGGGAACCGAGCAGTACTTC

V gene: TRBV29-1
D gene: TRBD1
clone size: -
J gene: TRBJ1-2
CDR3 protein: CSAASDRGRAYGYTF
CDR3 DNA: TGCAGCGCCGCCTCTGACAGGGGGCGCGCTTATGGCTACACCTTC

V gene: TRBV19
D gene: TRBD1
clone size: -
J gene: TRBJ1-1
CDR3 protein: CATTGGSLGTEAFF
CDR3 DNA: TGTGCCACGACAGGGGGCTCTCTTGGTACTGAAGCTTTCTTT

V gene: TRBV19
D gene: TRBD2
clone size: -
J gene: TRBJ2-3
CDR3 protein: CASSNTGGLTSTDTQYF
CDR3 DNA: TGTGCCAGTAGTAATACGGGAGGCCTGACTAGCACAGATACGCAGTATTTT

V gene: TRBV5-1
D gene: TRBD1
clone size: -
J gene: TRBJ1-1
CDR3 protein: CASSLEPGTVNTEAFF
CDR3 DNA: TGCGCCAGCAGCCTTGAACCCGGGACAGTGAACACTGAAGCTTTCTTT

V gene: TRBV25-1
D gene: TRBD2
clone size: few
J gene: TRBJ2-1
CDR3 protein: CASSESSSGVVNEQFF
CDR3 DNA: TGTGCCAGCAGTGAATCTAGTAGCGGGGTAGTAAATGAGCAGTTCTTC